This TCR beta chain came from a study of monozygotic twins with inflammatory bowel disease. As regards this clonotype: The antigen is not known.

The template switching step added UMIs that contained a 6-nucleotide sample barcode. TCRdb re-called the 5' RACE reads and gives one entry per CDR3 protein, without DNA. The sample totals approximately 400,000 distinct CDR3 sequences; its top ten clones hold around 2.3%. Study findings and constraints: TCRbeta diversity (inverse Simpson) was lower in IBD patients than in healthy co-twins. No difference was seen in repertoire similarity between concordant and discordant twins, possibly from limited power. Support was lacking for any single strong IBD-associated signal or clonotype.

Per germline, CDR1 SGHRS and CDR2 YFSETQ. CDR3 length: 14 amino acids. The sequenced sample consisted of blood. The V and J genes are TRBV5-1 and TRBJ2-7; the TRBD1 assignment by TCRdb is unverifiable without DNA. The sequence was obtained from a human donor with ulcerative colitis or Crohn's disease, or a healthy co-twin of an affected twin (not recorded which). The CDR3 reads CASRGDPSSYEQYF.